This T cell receptor (beta chain) was documented in a study of cytomegalovirus exposure and HLA in healthy donors (dated by TCRdb to about 2017). Study-level background: A later analysis indicated that the 130 or so validation repertoires were generated on the platform also employed for the 600 to 750 repertoires of the first cohort. To predict cytomegalovirus infection status, the study brought together high-throughput TCR immunosequencing, statistical association of individual TCRs with disease status, and machine learning. In addition to the first cohort of approximately 670 subjects, a separate validation cohort of 120 different subjects was used. The aim of the study was to test whether cataloging public T cell receptors could identify signatures of past pathogen exposure. Study-wide conclusions, independent of this receptor: Of the cluster scores, roughly 95% were above 0 in a later analysis, which found that TCRs clustered in the first cohort also tended to co-occur in the 120 validation repertoires. Most TCR sequences were seen in very few donors, while some public TCRs were found in many individuals. In vitro tests confirmed that a few of the cytomegalovirus-associated TCR beta chains recognize cytomegalovirus antigens. A later analysis had no HLA typing for the validation cohort, so co-occurrence there was scored across all 110 or so repertoires. It was suggested by the authors that the approach could potentially be generalized to other disease states and immunological phenotypes. The study gave a list of under 200 TCR beta chains associated with cytomegalovirus. The classifier was reported to diagnose cytomegalovirus status with high specificity and sensitivity in both the original and validation cohorts.

Concerning this clone itself: No cognate antigen has been identified for it. Base qualities are missing; no much larger clone stands one base away.

V ends up 0 bases short and J 4 bases short, with an unmatched junction base count of 3. CDR1 and CDR2 (MNHEY, SVGAGI) derive from the germline V gene. Taken from cysteine to phenylalanine, the CDR3 has 15 residues. Only the CDR3 portion is preserved as DNA: 45 bases, with reading frame beginning at the first base. Donors formed part of the validation cohort, which comprised over a hundred subjects and was distinct from the first cohort of several hundred subjects. The library relied on the immunoSEQ multiplex PCR assay. The original pipeline was this. To diagnose cytomegalovirus status from the catalog of TCR beta chain sequences, a statistical classification framework was built. TCRdb limited this immuneACCESS table to in-frame rearrangements with V and J called. A share of clones is missing; checked studies link under half to unresolved V genes, and the rest is unexplained. Clonal size and the V and J genes are those of that table, whereas D and trimming came from the DNA. For this sample the table gives 140,000 or so clones, of which 80% to 90% were detected only once. Roughly 9.2% of the sample goes to the ten largest clones.

The sequenced material came from PBMCs. This clonotype was sampled from a woman aged 18-30 years in good health and CMV-seropositive. The rearranged chain carries TRBV6-5 and TRBJ1-1; TRBD1 fits 9 bases in the junction. The sequenced DNA: TGTGCCAGCAGTTACTCGCTGACAGGGGGCACTGAAGCTTTCTTT. It is translated as CASSYSLTGGTEAFF.